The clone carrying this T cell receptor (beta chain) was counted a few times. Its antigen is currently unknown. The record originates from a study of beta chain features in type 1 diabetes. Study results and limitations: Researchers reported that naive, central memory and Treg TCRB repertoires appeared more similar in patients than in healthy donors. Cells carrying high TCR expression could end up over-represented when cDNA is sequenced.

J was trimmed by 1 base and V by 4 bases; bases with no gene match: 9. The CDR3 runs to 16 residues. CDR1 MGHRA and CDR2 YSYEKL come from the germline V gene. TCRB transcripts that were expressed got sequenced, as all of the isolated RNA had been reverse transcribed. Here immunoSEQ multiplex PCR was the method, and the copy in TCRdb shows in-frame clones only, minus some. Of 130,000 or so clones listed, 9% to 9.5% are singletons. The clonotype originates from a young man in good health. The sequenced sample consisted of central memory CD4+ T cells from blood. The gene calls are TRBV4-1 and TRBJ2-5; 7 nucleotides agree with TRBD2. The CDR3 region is CASSRDSGGPQETQYF. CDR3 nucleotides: TGCGCCAGCAGCCGGGATTCGGGGGGTCCCCAAGAGACCCAGTACTTC.